This TCR beta chain was obtained from a study of T cell repertoires in cytomegalovirus infection. Study-level information: It was the public TCR beta signatures that indicated both CMV infection and matching HLA type. Whole-study results and caveats: Predominance within the ex vivo response was attributable to HLA-C-restricted CMV-specific TCR beta clonotypes.

This clonotype was seen repeatedly, ten times or more. The antigen remains undetermined. From the reads, TCRdb called clonotypes with MiXCR, one entry per CDR3 protein. The table records 700,000 to 950,000 distinct CDR3 sequences, approximately 32% of them present only once. The origin of this receptor is a human donor in good health (CMV status not recorded). Some clones in this sample may be carry-over from other donors' samples. Material: cultured CD8+ T cells from PBMCs, obtained from culture after CMV antigen stimulation.

Here the CDR3 DNA reads TGTGCCAGCAGCTGGATAGCCAGGTCCCAAGAGACCCAGTACTTC. The encoded protein is CASSWIARSQETQYF. V and J are TRBV7-6 and TRBJ2-5, with D unclear. This CDR3 is built from 15 residues. From germline, CDR1 is SGHVS and CDR2 FNYEAQ. Trimming cost V 4 bases and J 1 base, with 13 bases left between them.